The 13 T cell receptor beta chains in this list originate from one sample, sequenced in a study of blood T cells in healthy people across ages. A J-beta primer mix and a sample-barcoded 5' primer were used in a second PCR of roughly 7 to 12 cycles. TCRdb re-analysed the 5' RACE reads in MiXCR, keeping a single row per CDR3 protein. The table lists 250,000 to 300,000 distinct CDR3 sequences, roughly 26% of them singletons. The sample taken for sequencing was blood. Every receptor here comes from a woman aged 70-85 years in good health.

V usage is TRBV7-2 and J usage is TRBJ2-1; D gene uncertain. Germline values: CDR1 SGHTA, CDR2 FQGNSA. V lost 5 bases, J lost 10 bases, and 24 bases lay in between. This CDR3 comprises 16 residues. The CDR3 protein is CASSPLWATREAEQFF. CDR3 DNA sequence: TGTGCCAGCAGCCCTCTTTGGGCTACCCGAGAGGCAGAGCAGTTCTTC.

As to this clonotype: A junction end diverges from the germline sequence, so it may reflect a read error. The CDR3 is CATSREGLAPYSEQFF. DNA of the CDR3: TGTGCCACCAGCAGAGAGGGACTAGCACCCTACAGTGAGCAGTTCTTC. This chain links TRBV15 with TRBJ2-1; 9 positions match TRBD2. CDR1 LNHNV and CDR2 YYDKDF come from the germline V gene (reference sequence). The CDR3 has 16 residues.

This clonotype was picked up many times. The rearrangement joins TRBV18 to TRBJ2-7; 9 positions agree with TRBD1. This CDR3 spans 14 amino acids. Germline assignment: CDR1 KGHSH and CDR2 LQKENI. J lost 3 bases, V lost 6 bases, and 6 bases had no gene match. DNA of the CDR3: TGTGCCAGCTCCCCTGGGACAGGGAACTACGAGCAGTACTTC. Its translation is CASSPGTGNYEQYF.

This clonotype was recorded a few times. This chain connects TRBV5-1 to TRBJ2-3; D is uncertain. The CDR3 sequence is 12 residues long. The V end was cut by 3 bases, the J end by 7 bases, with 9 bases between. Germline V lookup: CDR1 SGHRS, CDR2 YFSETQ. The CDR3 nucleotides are TGCGCCAGCAGCTCTCAGAAGTATACGCAGTATTTT. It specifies CASSSQKYTQYF.

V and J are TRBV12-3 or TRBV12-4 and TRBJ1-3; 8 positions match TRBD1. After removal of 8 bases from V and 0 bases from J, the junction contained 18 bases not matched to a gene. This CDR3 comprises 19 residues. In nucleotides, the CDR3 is TGTGCCAGCGAATCCTTGGGGATACAGGGGGTCTGCTCTGGAAACACCATATATTTT. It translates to CASESLGIQGVCSGNTIYF.

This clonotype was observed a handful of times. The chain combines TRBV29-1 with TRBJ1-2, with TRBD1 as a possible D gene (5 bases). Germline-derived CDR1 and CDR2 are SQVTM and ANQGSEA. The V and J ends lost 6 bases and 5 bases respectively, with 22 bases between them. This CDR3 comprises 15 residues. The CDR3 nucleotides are TGCAGCGTCCCGGGACTTAGGAAAAAGGGTTATGGCTACACCTTC. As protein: CSVPGLRKKGYGYTF.

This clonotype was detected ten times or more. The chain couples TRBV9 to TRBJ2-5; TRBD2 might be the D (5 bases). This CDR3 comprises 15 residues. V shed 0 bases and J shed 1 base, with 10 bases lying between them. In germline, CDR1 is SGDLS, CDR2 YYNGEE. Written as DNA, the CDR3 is TGTGCCAGCAGCGTAGTCGGAGGTTCCCAAGAGACCCAGTACTTC. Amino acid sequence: CASSVVGGSQETQYF.

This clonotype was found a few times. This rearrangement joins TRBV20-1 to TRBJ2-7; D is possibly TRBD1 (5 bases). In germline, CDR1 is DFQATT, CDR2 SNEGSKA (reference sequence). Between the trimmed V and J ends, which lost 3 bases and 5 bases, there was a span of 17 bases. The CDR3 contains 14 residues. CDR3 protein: CSASSPRGPDEQYF. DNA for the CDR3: TGCAGTGCTAGCTCCCCTAGGGGCCCCGACGAGCAGTACTTC.

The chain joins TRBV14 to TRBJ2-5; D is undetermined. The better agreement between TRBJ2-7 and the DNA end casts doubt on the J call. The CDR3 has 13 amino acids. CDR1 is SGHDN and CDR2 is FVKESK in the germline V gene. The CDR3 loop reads CASSQGGVYEQYF. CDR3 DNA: TGTGCCAGCAGCCAAGGAGGCGTATACGAGCAGTACTTC.

Written as DNA, the CDR3 is TGCGCCAGCAGCCAAGATACGTGGTCCTCCTACAATGAGCAGTTCTTC. Translation: CASSQDTWSSYNEQFF. The genes are TRBV4-3 and TRBJ2-1; no clear D gene. The germline V and J ends were trimmed by 0 bases and 0 bases, with 9 bases remaining between them. The germline gives CDR1 LGHNA, CDR2 YSLEER. The CDR3 runs 16 residues.

CDR3 in amino acids: CAISCLGQHF. The CDR3 DNA follows: TGTGCCATCAGTTGCCTTGGCCAGCATTTT. The rearrangement joins TRBV10-3 to TRBJ1-5; D not resolved. The CDR3 spans 10 residues. Trimming cost V 5 bases and J 12 bases, with 8 bases left between them. From germline, CDR1 is ENHRY and CDR2 SYGVKD.

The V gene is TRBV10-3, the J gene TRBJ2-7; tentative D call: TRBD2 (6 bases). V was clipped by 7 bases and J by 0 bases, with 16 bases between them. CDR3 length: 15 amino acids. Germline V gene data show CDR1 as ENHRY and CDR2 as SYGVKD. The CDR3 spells CAITPGEGSSYEQYF. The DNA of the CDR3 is TGTGCCATCACCCCGGGAGAGGGGAGCTCCTACGAGCAGTACTTC.

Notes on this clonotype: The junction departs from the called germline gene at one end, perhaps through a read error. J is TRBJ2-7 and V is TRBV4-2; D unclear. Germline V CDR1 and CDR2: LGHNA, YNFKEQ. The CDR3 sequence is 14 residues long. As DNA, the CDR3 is TGTGCCAGCAGCCAAGTCATAGAGACTTTCGAGCACTACTTC. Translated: CASSQVIETFEHYF.